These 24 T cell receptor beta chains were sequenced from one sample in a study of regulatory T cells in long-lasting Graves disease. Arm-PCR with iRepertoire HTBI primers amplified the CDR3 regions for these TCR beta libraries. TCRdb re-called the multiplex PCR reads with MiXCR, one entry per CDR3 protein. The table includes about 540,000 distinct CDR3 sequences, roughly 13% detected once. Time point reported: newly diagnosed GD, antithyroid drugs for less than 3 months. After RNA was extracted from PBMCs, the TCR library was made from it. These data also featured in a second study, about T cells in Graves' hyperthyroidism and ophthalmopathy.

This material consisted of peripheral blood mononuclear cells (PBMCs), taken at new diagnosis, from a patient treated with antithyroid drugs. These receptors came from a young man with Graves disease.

The CDR3: CASSDRRGSWPYF. The CDR3, as DNA: TGTGCCAGTAGTGATAGACGGGGCTCTTGGCCGTATTTT. This chain connects TRBV19 to TRBJ2-3, with D tentatively TRBD1 or TRBD2 (5 bases each). The ends were cut back, 5 bases at V and 14 bases at J, with 20 bases in the middle. The germline V gene has CDR1 LNHDA and CDR2 SQIVND (reference sequence). The CDR3 runs to 13 residues.

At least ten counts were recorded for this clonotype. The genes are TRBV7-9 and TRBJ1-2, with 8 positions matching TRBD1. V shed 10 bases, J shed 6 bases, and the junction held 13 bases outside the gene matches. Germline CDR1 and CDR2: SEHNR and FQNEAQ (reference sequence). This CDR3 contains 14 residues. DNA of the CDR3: TGTGCCACCTACGAACAGGGGGAAAGAGATGGCTACACCTTC. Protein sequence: CATYEQGERDGYTF.

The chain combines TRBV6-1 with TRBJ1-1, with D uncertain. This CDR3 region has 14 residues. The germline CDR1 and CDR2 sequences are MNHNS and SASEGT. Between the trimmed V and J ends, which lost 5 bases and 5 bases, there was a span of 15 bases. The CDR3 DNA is TGTGCCAGCAGTCTGAGGTGGGAAGGGACTGAAGCTTTCTTT. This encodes CASSLRWEGTEAFF.

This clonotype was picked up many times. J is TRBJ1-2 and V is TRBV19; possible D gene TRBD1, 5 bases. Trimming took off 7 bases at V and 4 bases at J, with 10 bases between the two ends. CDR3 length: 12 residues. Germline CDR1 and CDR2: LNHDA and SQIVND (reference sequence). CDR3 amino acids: CASMEGIYGYTF. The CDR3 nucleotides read TGTGCCAGTATGGAGGGGATCTATGGCTACACCTTC. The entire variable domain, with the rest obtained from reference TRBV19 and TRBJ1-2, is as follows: DGGITQSPKYLFRKEGQNVTLSCEQNLNHDAMYWYRQDPGQGLRLIYYSQIVNDFQKGDIAEGYSVSREKKESFPLTVTSAQKNPTAFYLCASMEGIYGYTFGSGTRLTVV.

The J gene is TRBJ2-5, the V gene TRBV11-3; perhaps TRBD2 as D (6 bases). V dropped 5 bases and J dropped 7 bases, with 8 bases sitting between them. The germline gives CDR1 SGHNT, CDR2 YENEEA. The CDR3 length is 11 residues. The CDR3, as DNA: TGTGCCAGCAGCACCGGGGGGACCCAGTACTTC. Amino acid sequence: CASSTGGTQYF.

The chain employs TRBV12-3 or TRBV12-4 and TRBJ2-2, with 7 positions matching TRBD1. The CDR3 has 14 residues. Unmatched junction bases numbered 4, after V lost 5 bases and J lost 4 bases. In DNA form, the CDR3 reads TGTGCCAGCAGTCGGGACAGAACCACCGGGGAGCTGTTTTTT. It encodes CASSRDRTTGELFF.

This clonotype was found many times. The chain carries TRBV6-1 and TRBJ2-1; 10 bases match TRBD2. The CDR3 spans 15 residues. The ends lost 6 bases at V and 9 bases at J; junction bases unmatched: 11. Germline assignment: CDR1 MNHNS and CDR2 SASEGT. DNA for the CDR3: TGTGCCAGCAGCCCTGGTGCTAGCGGGAGTACTGAGCAGTTCTTC. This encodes CASSPGASGSTEQFF.

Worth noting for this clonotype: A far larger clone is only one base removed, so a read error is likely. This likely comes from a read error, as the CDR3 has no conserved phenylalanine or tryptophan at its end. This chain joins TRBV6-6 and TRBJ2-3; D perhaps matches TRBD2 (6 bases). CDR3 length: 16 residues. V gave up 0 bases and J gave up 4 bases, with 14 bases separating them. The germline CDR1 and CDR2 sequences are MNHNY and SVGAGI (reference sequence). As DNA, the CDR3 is TGTGCCAGCAGTTACTCAATCGGGAGACCGGCAGATACGCAGTATGTT. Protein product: CASSYSIGRPADTQYV.

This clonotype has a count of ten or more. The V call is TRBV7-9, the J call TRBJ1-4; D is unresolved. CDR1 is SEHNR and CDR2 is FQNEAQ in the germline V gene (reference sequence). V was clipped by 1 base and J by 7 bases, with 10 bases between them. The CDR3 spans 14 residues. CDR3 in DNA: TGTGCCAGCAGCTTAGGACAAGCGGTTGAAAAACTGTTTTTT. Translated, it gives CASSLGQAVEKLFF. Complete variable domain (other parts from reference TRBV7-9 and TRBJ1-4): DTGVSQNPRHKITKRGQNVTFRCDPISEHNRLYWYRQTLGQGPEFLTYFQNEAQLEKSRLLSDRFSAERPKGSFSTLEIQRTEQGDSAMYLCASSLGQAVEKLFFGSGTQLSVL.

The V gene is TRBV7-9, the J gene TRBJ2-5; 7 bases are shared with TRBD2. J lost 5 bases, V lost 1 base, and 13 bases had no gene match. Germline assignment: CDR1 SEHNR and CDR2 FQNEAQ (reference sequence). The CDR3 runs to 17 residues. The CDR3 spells CASSLVKGGRVVETQYF. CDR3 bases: TGTGCCAGCAGCTTAGTTAAGGGAGGGAGAGTTGTGGAGACCCAGTACTTC.

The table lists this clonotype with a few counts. CDR3: CASGTTSASADTQYF. In nucleotides, the CDR3 is TGTGCCAGCGGAACGACTAGCGCGTCGGCGGATACGCAGTATTTT. This rearrangement joins TRBV12-3 or TRBV12-4 to TRBJ2-3; 8 bases are a match to TRBD2. This CDR3 is 15 amino acids long. V lost 8 bases and J lost 6; bases outside the gene matches: 13.

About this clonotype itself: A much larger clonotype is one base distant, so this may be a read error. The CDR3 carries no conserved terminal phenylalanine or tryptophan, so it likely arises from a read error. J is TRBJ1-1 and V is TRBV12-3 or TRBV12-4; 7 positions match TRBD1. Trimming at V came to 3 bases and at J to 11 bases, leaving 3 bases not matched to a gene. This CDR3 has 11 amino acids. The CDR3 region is CASSFGGQAFL. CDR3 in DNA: TGTGCCAGCAGTTTCGGGGGACAGGCTTTCCTT.

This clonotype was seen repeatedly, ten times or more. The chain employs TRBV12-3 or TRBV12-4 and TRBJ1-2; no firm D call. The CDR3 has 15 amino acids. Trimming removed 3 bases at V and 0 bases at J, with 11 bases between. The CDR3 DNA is TGTGCCAGCAGTTTCTCTACACCCCCTAACTATGGCTACACCTTC. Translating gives CASSFSTPPNYGYTF.

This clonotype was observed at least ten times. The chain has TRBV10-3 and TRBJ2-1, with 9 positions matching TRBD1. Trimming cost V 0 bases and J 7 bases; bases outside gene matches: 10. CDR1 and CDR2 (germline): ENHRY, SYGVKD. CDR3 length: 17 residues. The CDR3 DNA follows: TGTGCCATCAGTGAGTCGAAGCTTGCGGACAGGGGAAATGAGCAGTTCTTC. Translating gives CAISESKLADRGNEQFF.

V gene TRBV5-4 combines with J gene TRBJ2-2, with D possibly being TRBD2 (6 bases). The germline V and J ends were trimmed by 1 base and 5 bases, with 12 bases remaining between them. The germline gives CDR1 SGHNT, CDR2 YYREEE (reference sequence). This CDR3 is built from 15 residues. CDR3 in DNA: TGTGCCAGCAGCTTGTACCGGGAGTGGACCGGGGAGCTGTTTTTT. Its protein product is CASSLYREWTGELFF.

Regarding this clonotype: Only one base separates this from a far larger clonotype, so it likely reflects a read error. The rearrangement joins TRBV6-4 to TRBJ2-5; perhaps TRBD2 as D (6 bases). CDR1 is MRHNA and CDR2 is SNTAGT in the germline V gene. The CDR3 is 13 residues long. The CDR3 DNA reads TGTGCCAGCAGTCGAAGCGGGCAAGAGACCCAGCACTTC. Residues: CASSRSGQETQHF.

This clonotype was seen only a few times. CDR3 nucleotides: TGCAGTGCCAATGCCCCCCAGGCAGATACGCAGTATTTT. This gives the protein CSANAPQADTQYF. The V and J genes are TRBV20-1 and TRBJ2-3; D is undetermined. V was trimmed by 6 bases and J by 4 bases, leaving 14 bases between them. The CDR3 loop spans 13 amino acids. Germline-derived CDR1 and CDR2 are DFQATT and SNEGSKA (reference sequence).

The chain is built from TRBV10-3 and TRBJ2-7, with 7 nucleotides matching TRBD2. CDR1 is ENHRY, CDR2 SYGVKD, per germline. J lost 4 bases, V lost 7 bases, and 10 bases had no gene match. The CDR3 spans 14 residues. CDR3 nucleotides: TGTGCCATCACCAACCCCAGCGGGACTTACGAGCAGTACTTC. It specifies CAITNPSGTYEQYF.

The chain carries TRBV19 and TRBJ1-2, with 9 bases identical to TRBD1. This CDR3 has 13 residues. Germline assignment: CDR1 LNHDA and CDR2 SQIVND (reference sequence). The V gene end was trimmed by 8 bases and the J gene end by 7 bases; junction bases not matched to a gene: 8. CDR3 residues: CASSTGGGCGYTF. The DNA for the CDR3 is TGTGCCAGTTCTACAGGGGGCGGCTGTGGCTACACCTTC.

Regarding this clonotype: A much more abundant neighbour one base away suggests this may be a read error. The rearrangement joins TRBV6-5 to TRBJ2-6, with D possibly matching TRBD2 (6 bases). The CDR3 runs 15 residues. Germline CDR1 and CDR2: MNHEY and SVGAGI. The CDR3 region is CASSLAASGVNVLTF. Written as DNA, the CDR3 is TGTGCCAGCAGTTTAGCGGCCTCTGGGGTCAACGTCCTGACTTTC.

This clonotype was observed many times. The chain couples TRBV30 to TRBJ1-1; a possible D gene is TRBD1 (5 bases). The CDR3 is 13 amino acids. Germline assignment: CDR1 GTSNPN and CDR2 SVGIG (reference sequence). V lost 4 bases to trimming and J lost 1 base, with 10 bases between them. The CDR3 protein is CAWMQGWNTEAFF. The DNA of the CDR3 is TGTGCCTGGATGCAGGGTTGGAACACTGAAGCTTTCTTT.

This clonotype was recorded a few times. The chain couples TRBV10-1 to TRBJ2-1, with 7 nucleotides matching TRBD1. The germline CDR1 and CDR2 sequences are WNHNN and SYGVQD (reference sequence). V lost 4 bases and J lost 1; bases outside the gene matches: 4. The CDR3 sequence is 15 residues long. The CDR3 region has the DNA TGCGCCAGCAGTGGCAGGGGGTATTCCTACAATGAGCAGTTCTTC. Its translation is CASSGRGYSYNEQFF.

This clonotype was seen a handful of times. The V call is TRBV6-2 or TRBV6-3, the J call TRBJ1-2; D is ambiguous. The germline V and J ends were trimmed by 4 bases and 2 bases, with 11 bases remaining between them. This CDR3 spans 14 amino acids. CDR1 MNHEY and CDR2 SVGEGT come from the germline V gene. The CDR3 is CASSSRTKNYGYTF. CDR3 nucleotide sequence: TGTGCCAGCAGTTCCCGCACGAAAAACTATGGCTACACCTTC.

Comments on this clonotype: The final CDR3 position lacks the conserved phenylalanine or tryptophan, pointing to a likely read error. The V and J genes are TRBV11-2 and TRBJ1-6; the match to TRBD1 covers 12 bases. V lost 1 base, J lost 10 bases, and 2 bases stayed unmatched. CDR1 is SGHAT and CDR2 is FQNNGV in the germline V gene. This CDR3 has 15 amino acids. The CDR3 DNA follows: TGTGCCAGCAGCTTAGTTGGGACAGGGGGCTCACCCCTCCACTCT. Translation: CASSLVGTGGSPLHS.